The T cell receptor beta chain under discussion was sequenced for a study of blood T cell repertoires in COVID-19 (dated by TCRdb to 2020 to 2021). Study-wide context: The collaborator samples originated in the United States, Italy and Spain and spanned the acute and convalescent phases of COVID-19. The material from the prospective study consisted of cDNA or gDNA derived from T cells, B-cell-depleted T cells, or PBMCs. The dataset comprised deeply sampled blood TCRbeta repertoires from subjects exposed to, actively infected with, or recovered from COVID-19. The repertoires were made available in a free public database intended to serve as a resource for research on the immune response to SARS-CoV-2. The samples were drawn from the first 160 participants of the ongoing ImmuneRACE study and from roughly 1,300 subjects provided by 6 global collaborators. The sample metadata nearly always contained a de-identified subject ID, COVID-19 status, age in years and sex. HLA class I and class II types, where available, came from metadata supplied by the sample provider rather than from assay-based typing.

Overall study results and their limits: The amount of clinical and demographic metadata varied by source and participant and was provided uncurated.

TCRbeta CDR3 regions were amplified from genomic DNA by means of the immunoSEQ Assay, a bias-controlled multiplex PCR. In the original analysis: The number of nucleated cells in each sample was estimated from the amplification of reference gene primers within the assay. Sequence reads were collapsed and filtered to measure the absolute abundance of every unique TCRbeta CDR3 rearrangement. For each sample, productive Simpson clonality was calculated as the square root of Simpson's diversity index over productive rearrangements. Held by TCRdb, this immuneACCESS table contains in-frame sequences only and omits some clones. Under half of the omission traces to an unresolved V gene where checked; the cause of the rest is unknown. The V and J calls and clone size come from that table; D and trimming were worked out from the DNA. Counted in this sample were about 360,000 clones; approximately 87% of them appeared once. The ten most abundant clones make up 1.3% of the sample.

In the prospective study, participants were about 18 to 95 years old, resided in about two dozen geographic areas of the United States, and were enrolled through a virtual design. In the prospective study, cohorts were assigned on the basis of participant-reported clinical history obtained from a screening survey and a study questionnaire. ImmuneRACE Cohort 3 recovered participants were defined by two consecutive negative NP/OP PCR tests, healthcare professional clearance, or symptom resolution. In the prospective study, mobile phlebotomists collected whole blood, serum and a nasopharyngeal or oropharyngeal swab from each participant. Additional blood draws and questionnaires over an approximately 2-month period could optionally be provided by prospective study participants. Before DNA extraction, prospective study blood samples were shipped either frozen or at room temperature. A note on this clone: The antigen it recognizes is unknown. Per-base quality was not reported, and no clone a single base away is much larger than it.

The sample consisted of PBMCs or T cells enriched from blood (not recorded which). The clonotype was recovered from a man aged 30-40 years who had recovered from COVID-19.

The nucleotide sequence is given as TGTGCCAGCATGGACTCATATGGCTACACCTTC. The resulting protein is CASMDSYGYTF. The sequence is built from TRBV6-6 and TRBJ1-2; the D gene cannot be named for sure. The CDR3 numbers 11 residues from cysteine through phenylalanine. The read is trimmed to its CDR3 DNA, 33 bases read in frame from base 1. CDR1 is given as MNHNY and CDR2 as SVGAGI, both from the germline V gene (reference sequence). V is reduced by 7 bases and J by 5 bases, leaving a spacing of 8 bases between them.